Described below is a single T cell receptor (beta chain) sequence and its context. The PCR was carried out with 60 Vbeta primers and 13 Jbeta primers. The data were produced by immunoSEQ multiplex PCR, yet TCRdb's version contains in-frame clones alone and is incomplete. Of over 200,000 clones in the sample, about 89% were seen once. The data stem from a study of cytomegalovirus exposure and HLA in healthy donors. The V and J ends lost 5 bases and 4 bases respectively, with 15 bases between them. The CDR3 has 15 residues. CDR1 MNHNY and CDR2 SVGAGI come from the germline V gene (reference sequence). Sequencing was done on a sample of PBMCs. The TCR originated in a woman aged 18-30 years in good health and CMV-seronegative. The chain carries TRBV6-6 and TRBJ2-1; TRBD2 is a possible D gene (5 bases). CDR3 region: CASSGQRKVYNEQFF. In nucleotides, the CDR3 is TGTGCCAGCAGTGGTCAGCGGAAGGTTTACAATGAGCAGTTCTTC.